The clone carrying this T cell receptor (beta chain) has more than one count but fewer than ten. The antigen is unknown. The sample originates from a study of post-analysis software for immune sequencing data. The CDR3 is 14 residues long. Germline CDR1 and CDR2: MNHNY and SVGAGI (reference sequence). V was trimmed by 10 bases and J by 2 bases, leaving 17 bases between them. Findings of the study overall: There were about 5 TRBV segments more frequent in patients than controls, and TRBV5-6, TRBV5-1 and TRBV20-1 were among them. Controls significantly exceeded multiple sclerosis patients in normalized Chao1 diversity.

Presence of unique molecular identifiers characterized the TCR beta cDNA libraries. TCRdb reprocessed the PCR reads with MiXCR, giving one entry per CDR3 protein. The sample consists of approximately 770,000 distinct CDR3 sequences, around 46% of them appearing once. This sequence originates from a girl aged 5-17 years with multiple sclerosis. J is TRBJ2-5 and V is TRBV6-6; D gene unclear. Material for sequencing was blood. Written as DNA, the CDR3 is TGTGCCACCGCTGACCTTTTGCGGCAAGAGACCCAGTACTTC. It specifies CATADLLRQETQYF.